A few counts support the clone carrying this TCR beta chain. This entry is derived from a study of quantifying T cell responses using KT2 cells. Across the whole study: Reverse transcription used primers in the TCR alpha and beta constant regions.

A single-stranded UMI oligo with SP2 sequence was ligated to cDNA 3' ends. First-round PCR used three to four cycles and beta primers RC1.1 and RC1.2 covering TRBC1 and TRBC2. Each CDR3 protein is one row after TCRdb ran MiXCR on the UMI-ligation and nested PCR reads. Found here are fewer than 45,000 distinct CDR3 sequences, about a sixth of them singletons; the top ten hold roughly 44%. The CDR3 consists of 11 residues. Trimming removed 6 bases at V and 2 bases at J, with 4 bases between. This sequence originates from a human donor. The sample comprised PBMCs spiked with cells of the T cell clone KT2. The chain combines TRBV12-3 or TRBV12-4 with TRBJ2-5; D is unresolved. CDR3 in DNA: TGTGCCAGCAGCGCACAAGAGACCCAGTACTTC. Amino acid sequence: CASSAQETQYF.